These 27 T cell receptor beta chains were sequenced from one sample in a study of graft-versus-host responses after intestinal transplantation. Sequencing was performed with immunoSEQ multiplex PCR; in TCRdb, only in-frame clones are kept and a portion is missing. The sample lists about 71,000 clones, around 91% occurring once. What these receptors recognize is not known. This specimen was unstimulated CD8+ T cells sorted from spleen or lymph node cells, taken before intestinal transplant. The receptors originated from a human donor who received an intestinal transplant.

This chain joins TRBV6-4 and TRBJ1-2; tentatively, D is TRBD1 (6 bases). The V gene lost 2 bases and the J gene lost 6 bases, with 7 bases spanning the gap. CDR3 length equals 12 residues. CDR1 MRHNA and CDR2 SNTAGT come from the germline V gene. CDR3 bases: TGTGCCAGCAGTGACGGGGGCAATGGCTACACCTTC. Amino acids: CASSDGGNGYTF.

This rearrangement joins TRBV21-1 to TRBJ2-1; no DNA check was done on the table's D call, TRBD2. TRBV21-1 is described as a pseudogene. The CDR3 has 15 residues. CDR3 sequence reads: CAHPRSSGGCDEQFF. The CDR3 DNA sequence: TGTGCCCACCCCCGTAGTAGCGGGGGGTGTGATGAGCAGTTCTTC.

This chain joins TRBV7-9 and TRBJ2-7; 9 bases are shared with TRBD1. Per the germline V gene, CDR1 is SEHNR and CDR2 is FQNEAQ (reference sequence). The J segment lost 3 bases and the V segment lost 1 base, leaving 1 base of the junction unmatched. The CDR3 runs to 14 residues. In DNA, the CDR3 is TGTGCCAGCAGCTTAGGACAGGGGGGCTACGAGCAGTACTTC. This gives the protein CASSLGQGGYEQYF.

V is TRBV28 and J is TRBJ1-4; tentative D call: TRBD1 (5 bases). The V gene lost 9 bases and the J gene lost 0 bases, with 14 bases spanning the gap. The CDR3 totals 15 residues. Germline values: CDR1 MDHEN, CDR2 SYDVKM. The CDR3 DNA reads as TGTGCCAGTCAAATCCAGACAGCAACTAATGAAAAACTGTTTTTT. Residues: CASQIQTATNEKLFF.

The V gene is TRBV9, the J gene TRBJ1-3; 10 positions match TRBD1. CDR1 and CDR2 from the germline V gene are SGDLS and YYNGEE. Trimming at V came to 3 bases and at J to 3 bases, leaving 3 bases not matched to a gene. This CDR3 comprises 15 residues. CDR3 loop: CASSETGGGGNTIYF. The CDR3 bases are TGTGCCAGCAGCGAGACAGGGGGCGGTGGAAACACCATATATTTT.

This clone was counted only a few times. V usage is TRBV13 and J usage is TRBJ2-2, with 9 bases identical to TRBD1. Germline values: CDR1 PRHDT, CDR2 FYEKMQ (reference sequence). Trimming took 5 bases from V and 5 from J; bases not matched to a gene: 6. The CDR3 runs 15 residues. CDR3 residues: CASSDTGGATGELFF. The CDR3 DNA sequence: TGTGCCAGCAGCGACACAGGGGGCGCGACCGGGGAGCTGTTTTTT. The full variable domain, its missing parts supplied by reference TRBV13 and TRBJ2-2, is AAGVIQSPRHLIKEKRETATLKCYPIPRHDTVYWYQQGPGQDPQFLISFYEKMQSDKGSIPDRFSAQQFSDYHSELNMSSLELGDSALYFCASSDTGGATGELFFGEGSRLTVL.

V gene TRBV6-5 combines with J gene TRBJ2-7, with TRBD2 matching over 7 bases. V dropped 3 bases and J dropped 2; count of bases not matched to a gene: 7. The germline V gene has CDR1 MNHEY and CDR2 SVGAGI. This CDR3 spans 15 amino acids. The CDR3 DNA is TGTGCCAGCAGTTATGGGGGGGAGGGCACCTACGAGCAGTACTTC. It is translated as CASSYGGEGTYEQYF.

The table lists this clone with a few counts. The chain couples TRBV25-1 to TRBJ2-7; 9 positions agree with TRBD1. The CDR3 extends over 14 amino acids. Trimming cost V 5 bases and J 5 bases; bases outside gene matches: 7. The germline gives CDR1 MGHDK, CDR2 SYGVNS. The CDR3 DNA is TGTGCCAGCAGTACCGGGACAGGGAATGACGAGCAGTACTTC. It codes for CASSTGTGNDEQYF.

This rearrangement joins TRBV5-8 to TRBJ2-7; D is unresolved. Germline assignment: CDR1 SGHTS and CDR2 YDEGEE. V was pared by 7 bases and J by 0 bases, with 8 bases between. CDR3 length: 12 residues. The CDR3 spells CASRVGSYEQYF. CDR3 nucleotide sequence: TGTGCCAGCCGGGTAGGCTCCTACGAGCAGTACTTC. Based on the CDR3 plus reference TRBV5-8 and TRBJ2-7, the full variable domain is EAGVTQSPTHLIKTRGQQATLRCSPISGHTSVYWYQQALGLGLQFLLWYDEGEERNRGNFPPRFSGRQFPNYSSELNVNALELEDSALYLCASRVGSYEQYFGPGTRLTVT.

J is TRBJ1-4 and V is TRBV11-1; 8 positions agree with TRBD1. CDR3 size: 15 residues. V lost 5 bases and J lost 8; bases outside the gene matches: 10. The germline V gene encodes CDR1 SGHAT and CDR2 FQDESV (reference sequence). CDR3 residues: CASSLGETGDEKLFF. CDR3 in DNA: TGTGCCAGCAGCCTCGGGGAGACAGGGGACGAAAAACTGTTTTTT.

V is TRBV7-2 and J is TRBJ2-1, with 9 nucleotides matching TRBD2. V lost 3 bases and J lost 4; bases outside the gene matches: 4. Germline CDR1 is SGHTA and CDR2 is FQGNSA. This CDR3 is 15 amino acids long. CDR3 coding DNA: TGTGCCAGCAGCTTCGGGGCGGGGGGGTACAATGAGCAGTTCTTC. It is translated as CASSFGAGGYNEQFF.

The chain joins TRBV13 to TRBJ2-1; D is perhaps TRBD2 (7 bases). The CDR3 is 16 amino acids. CDR1 and CDR2 (germline): PRHDT, FYEKMQ (reference sequence). Trimming removed 4 bases at V and 0 bases at J, with 13 bases between. In nucleotides, the CDR3 is TGTGCCAGCAGCTCGCGGGGGCAAAGCTCCTACAATGAGCAGTTCTTC. It translates to CASSSRGQSSYNEQFF.

The chain couples TRBV19 to TRBJ1-4, with 8 positions matching TRBD1. There are 15 residues in the CDR3. V was pared by 5 bases and J by 8 bases, with 10 bases of the junction left unmatched. CDR1 and CDR2 (germline): LNHDA, SQIVND (reference sequence). CDR3 residues: CASSATGQVGEKLFF. The CDR3 DNA is TGTGCCAGTAGTGCCACGGGACAGGTTGGGGAAAAACTGTTTTTT.

This chain links TRBV6-6 with TRBJ1-2; tentative D call: TRBD1 (6 bases). The CDR3 length is 15 residues. V gave up 0 bases and J gave up 2 bases, with 10 bases separating them. The germline V gene has CDR1 MNHNY and CDR2 SVGAGI (reference sequence). The DNA for the CDR3 is TGTGCCAGCAGTTACTCGTTACAGGGAAACTATGGCTACACCTTC. This codes for CASSYSLQGNYGYTF.

This rearrangement joins TRBV9 to TRBJ1-5, with D hard to call. This CDR3 spans 14 amino acids. Germline assignment: CDR1 SGDLS and CDR2 YYNGEE. Trimming removed 5 bases from V and 3 bases from J, with 12 bases in between. The CDR3, as DNA: TGTGCCAGCAGTGCCGGGTCCTCCAATCAGCCCCAGCATTTT. It translates to CASSAGSSNQPQHF.

The chain has TRBV7-8 and TRBJ1-2; 7 positions agree with TRBD1. Germline V CDR1 and CDR2: SGHVS, FQNEAQ. The CDR3 loop spans 15 amino acids. V gave up 3 bases and J gave up 4 bases; unmatched junction bases: 8. The CDR3 spells CASSLTGSYFYGYTF. The CDR3 nucleotides are TGTGCCAGCAGCTTGACAGGGAGTTATTTCTATGGCTACACCTTC.

The chain has TRBV6-1 and TRBJ1-5, with TRBD1 identical over 10 bases. CDR3 length: 15 residues. Trimming at V came to 4 bases and at J to 6 bases, leaving 6 bases not matched to a gene. Germline CDR1 and CDR2: MNHNS and SASEGT. The CDR3, as DNA: TGTGCCAGCAGTGGGCTCGGGACAGGGGCTCAGCCCCAGCATTTT. Protein: CASSGLGTGAQPQHF.

The chain is built from TRBV6-1 and TRBJ1-1; D possibly corresponds to TRBD1 (6 bases). Germline loops: CDR1 MNHNS, CDR2 SASEGT. V was clipped by 7 bases and J by 5 bases, with 11 bases between them. CDR3 size: 12 residues. The CDR3 loop is CASNTGKTEAFF. The CDR3 DNA sequence: TGTGCCAGCAACACAGGGAAAACTGAAGCTTTCTTT.

In its sample, this clone was seen once. This sequence joins TRBV27 and TRBJ1-1; 9 bases match TRBD1. Germline V gene lookup returns CDR1 MNHEY and CDR2 SMNVEV (reference sequence). This CDR3 contains 16 residues. The V segment lost 5 bases and the J segment 1 base; nucleotides outside the gene matches: 8. CDR3 bases: TGTGCCAGCAGTCTGCCGACAGGGGGGAAGAACACTGAAGCTTTCTTT. Translation gives CASSLPTGGKNTEAFF.

The V and J genes are TRBV9 and TRBJ2-3; TRBD2 matches at 12 bases. Germline lookup yields CDR1 SGDLS and CDR2 YYNGEE. The CDR3 runs 15 residues. V gave up 4 bases and J gave up 4 bases; unmatched junction bases: 4. The CDR3 reads CASSPSGGAADTQYF. The CDR3 DNA sequence: TGTGCCAGCAGCCCTAGCGGGGGGGCCGCAGATACGCAGTATTTT.

V usage is TRBV13 and J usage is TRBJ1-6; weak D call: TRBD1 (5 bases). Trimming left V 0 bases short and J 8 bases short, with 11 bases between. The CDR3 loop spans 15 amino acids. Germline V gene data show CDR1 as PRHDT and CDR2 as FYEKMQ (reference sequence). CDR3 DNA sequence: TGTGCCAGCAGCTTAGGCCCAGGGTCCGATTCACCCCTCCACTTT. It codes for CASSLGPGSDSPLHF.

This chain uses TRBV7-9 with TRBJ1-2; 7 bases line up with TRBD1. Germline lookup yields CDR1 SEHNR and CDR2 FQNEAQ (reference sequence). The CDR3 is 14 residues long. Trimming at V came to 6 bases and at J to 8 bases, leaving 12 bases not matched to a gene. CDR3 sequence (DNA): TGTGCCAGCAGACCGACAGGGACGTTTGGGGGCTACACCTTC. Protein sequence: CASRPTGTFGGYTF.

V is TRBV20-1 and J is TRBJ2-1; D is ambiguous. Germline CDR1 reads DFQATT; CDR2 reads SNEGSKA (reference sequence). V was clipped by 5 bases and J by 5 bases, with 4 bases between them. The CDR3 extends over 10 amino acids. The CDR3 sequence is CSAANNEQFF. The CDR3 coding sequence is TGCAGTGCTGCTAACAATGAGCAGTTCTTC.

The chain recombines TRBV2 with TRBJ2-1, with 7 positions matching TRBD1. V shed 2 bases and J 6 bases; nucleotides not matched to a gene: 7. The CDR3 is 15 residues long. CDR1 and CDR2 (germline): SNHLY, FYNNEI. The CDR3 nucleotides are TGTGCCAGCAGTGAAAGGGACAGAATCTCCAATGAGCAGTTCTTC. Translation gives CASSERDRISNEQFF.

V and J are TRBV10-2 and TRBJ2-1; 9 bases line up with TRBD1. Germline V CDR1 and CDR2: WSHSY, SAAADI. With V trimmed by 7 bases and J by 7 bases, 14 bases remained unmatched. CDR3 length equals 16 residues. CDR3 loop: CASNLGTGPIVNEQFF. The CDR3 DNA reads as TGCGCCAGCAACTTAGGGACAGGGCCCATCGTAAATGAGCAGTTCTTC.

As to this clone: A junction boundary mismatches the germline segment, possibly from a read error. The J gene is TRBJ1-6, the V gene TRBV11-2, with 9 bases fitting TRBD1. The CDR3 is made up of 13 amino acids. Germline CDR1 and CDR2: SGHAT and FQNNGV. CDR3 in amino acids: CNTGGGYNSPLHF. CDR3 nucleotides: TGCAACACAGGGGGCGGGTATAATTCACCCCTCCACTTT.

The gene calls are TRBV2 and TRBJ1-5; D is unresolved. This CDR3 is 18 amino acids long. V lost 3 bases and J 0 bases, leaving 18 bases between the germline ends. Germline V gene data show CDR1 as SNHLY and CDR2 as FYNNEI. In DNA form, the CDR3 reads TGTGCCAGCAGTGAGCGAGGGCACCTTATTGATAGCAATCAGCCCCAGCATTTT. Its protein is CASSERGHLIDSNQPQHF.